The following is a T cell receptor (beta chain) sequence with its context. Its antigen is not known. This record comes from a study of T cell responses to AZD1222 COVID-19 vaccine. Findings and limits, study-wide: Baseline testing showed seropositivity in only six AZD1222 recipients.

Here immunoSEQ multiplex PCR was the method, and the copy in TCRdb shows in-frame clones only, minus some. The table shows about 110,000 clones, with more than 75% occurring only once. The CDR3 length is 14 residues. Trimming removed 5 bases from V and 2 bases from J, with 14 bases in between. Germline assignment: CDR1 SGHRS and CDR2 YFSETQ. Sequences were derived from peripheral blood, sampled on day 0 of AZD1222 vaccination. V and J are TRBV5-1 and TRBJ2-7; D uncertain. The receptor comes from an adult in good health. Written as DNA, the CDR3 is TGCGCCAGCAGTTCGGCCGAACATCCCTACGAGCAGTACTTC. Translation gives CASSSAEHPYEQYF.